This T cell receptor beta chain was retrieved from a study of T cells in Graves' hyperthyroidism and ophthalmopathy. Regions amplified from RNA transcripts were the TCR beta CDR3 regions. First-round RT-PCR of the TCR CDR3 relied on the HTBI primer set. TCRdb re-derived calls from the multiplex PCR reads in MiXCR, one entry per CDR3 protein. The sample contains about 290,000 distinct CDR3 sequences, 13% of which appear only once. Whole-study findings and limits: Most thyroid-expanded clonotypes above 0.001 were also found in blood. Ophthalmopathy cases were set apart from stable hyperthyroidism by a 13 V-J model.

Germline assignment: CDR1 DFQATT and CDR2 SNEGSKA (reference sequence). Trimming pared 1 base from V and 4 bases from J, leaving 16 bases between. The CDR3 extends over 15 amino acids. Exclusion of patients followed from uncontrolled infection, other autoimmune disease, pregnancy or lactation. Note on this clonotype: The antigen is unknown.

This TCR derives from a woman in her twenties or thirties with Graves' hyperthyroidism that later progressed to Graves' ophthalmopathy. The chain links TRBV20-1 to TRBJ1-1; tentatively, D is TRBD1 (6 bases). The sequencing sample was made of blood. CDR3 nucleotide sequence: TGCAGTGCTAGAGCGGGAGGGGGGAGAATCACTGAAGCTTTCTTT. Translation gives CSARAGGGRITEAFF.